These 16 T cell receptor beta chains originate from one sample sequenced in a study of cytomegalovirus exposure and HLA in healthy donors. 13 Jbeta primers and 60 Vbeta primers were used for the PCR. TCRdb keeps only in-frame clones here, not all; method: immunoSEQ multiplex PCR. The sample contains about 37,000 clones, about 67% of which appear only once. The sequenced sample was PBMCs. Receptors originate from a young man in good health and CMV-seronegative.

The rearrangement joins TRBV9 to TRBJ2-3; perhaps TRBD2 as D (5 bases). CDR1 is SGDLS and CDR2 is YYNGEE in the germline V gene. There are 16 residues in the CDR3. V was shortened by 0 bases and J by 3 bases, with 14 bases between the two germline ends. For the CDR3, the DNA is TGTGCCAGCAGCGTAGGGAGTAGCGCGAGGACAGATACGCAGTATTTT. Translation: CASSVGSSARTDTQYF. The full variable domain, rest sourced from reference TRBV9 and TRBJ2-3, is DSGVTQTPKHLITATGQRVTLRCSPRSGDLSVYWYQQSLDQGLQFLIQYYNGEERAKGNILERFSAQQFPDLHSELNLSSLELGDSALYFCASSVGSSARTDTQYFGPGTRLTVL.

The chain couples TRBV29-1 to TRBJ1-5; D gene unclear. Germline CDR1 is SQVTM and CDR2 is ANQGSEA. With 7 bases removed from V and 5 bases from J, the gap between germline ends came to 24 bases. CDR3 length: 16 residues. The CDR3 bases are TGCAGCGGTAGGCTGATAAGCGGAGAATTGGATCAGCCCCAGCATTTT. This encodes CSGRLISGELDQPQHF.

This rearrangement joins TRBV7-9 to TRBJ1-1; perhaps TRBD1 as D (5 bases). Looked up from germline, CDR1 is SEHNR and CDR2 is FQNEAQ (reference sequence). Trimming cost V 5 bases and J 10 bases, with 17 bases left between them. This CDR3 has 13 amino acids. The CDR3 DNA follows: TGTGCCAGCAGCCAGCGGGACTCGAGGGGAGCTTTCTTT. It codes for CASSQRDSRGAFF.

V usage is TRBV28 and J usage is TRBJ1-1; D unresolved. The germline V gene encodes CDR1 MDHEN and CDR2 SYDVKM. CDR3 length: 13 residues. Trimming removed 6 bases at V and 4 bases at J, with 12 bases between. CDR3 DNA: TGTGCCAGCAGCTCCCCCGGGGTCACTGAAGCTTTCTTT. Protein product: CASSSPGVTEAFF.

J is TRBJ1-2 and V is TRBV18; D remains unclear. The CDR3 has 13 residues. Germline V gives CDR1 KGHSH, CDR2 LQKENI. Trimming took off 1 base at V and 6 bases at J, with 9 bases between the two ends. Here the CDR3 reads CASSPQGRDGYTF. The CDR3 bases are TGTGCCAGCTCACCACAAGGGAGGGATGGCTACACCTTC.

V usage is TRBV30 and J usage is TRBJ1-3, with D hard to call. Germline loops: CDR1 GTSNPN, CDR2 SVGIG (reference sequence). This CDR3 is built from 16 residues. V was clipped by 1 base and J by 0 bases, with 13 bases between them. The CDR3 loop is CAWSDGLVRSGNTIYF. The DNA for the CDR3 is TGTGCCTGGAGTGATGGCTTGGTACGCTCTGGAAACACCATATATTTT.

The chain links TRBV27 to TRBJ2-2; D ambiguous. The V end lost 3 bases, the J end lost 7 bases, and 6 bases lay between the germline ends. The CDR3 extends over 12 amino acids. The germline gives CDR1 MNHEY, CDR2 SMNVEV (reference sequence). The CDR3 loop reads CASSLAGGELFF. Written as DNA, the CDR3 is TGTGCCAGCAGTTTGGCAGGCGGGGAGCTGTTTTTT.

V and J are TRBV6-5 and TRBJ1-5; no reliable D call. The germline V gene encodes CDR1 MNHEY and CDR2 SVGAGI. The CDR3 loop spans 14 amino acids. V was cut by 7 bases and J by 5 bases, with 15 bases left in between. The CDR3 reads CASKIHRNDQPQHF. DNA for the CDR3: TGTGCCAGCAAAATACACCGAAACGATCAGCCCCAGCATTTT.

The chain carries TRBV6-1 and TRBJ2-5; TRBD2 aligns across 13 bases. Germline V CDR1 and CDR2: MNHNS, SASEGT. With 2 bases clipped from V and 4 bases from J, the junction kept 4 bases outside the gene matches. The CDR3 extends over 16 amino acids. The CDR3 region is CASSEQTSGGRETQYF. Written as DNA, the CDR3 is TGTGCCAGCAGTGAACAGACTAGCGGGGGGAGAGAGACCCAGTACTTC.

This sequence joins TRBV5-1 and TRBJ1-1; TRBD1 is a possible D gene (6 bases). The CDR3 sequence is 14 residues long. CDR1 and CDR2 from the germline V gene are SGHRS and YFSETQ. V was trimmed by 6 bases and J by 3 bases, leaving 15 bases between them. In DNA, the CDR3 is TGCGCCAGCACGCGATCGCCAGGGGACACTGAAGCTTTCTTT. Translated, it gives CASTRSPGDTEAFF.

The chain uses TRBV11-2 and TRBJ2-3, with D possibly matching TRBD2 (7 bases). The CDR3 runs 16 residues. The germline V and J ends were trimmed by 5 bases and 3 bases, with 18 bases remaining between them. Per the germline V gene, CDR1 is SGHAT and CDR2 is FQNNGV. CDR3 in DNA: TGTGCCAGCAGCGACCTAGGGGGGGGGATTACAGATACGCAGTATTTT. It is translated as CASSDLGGGITDTQYF.

The chain joins TRBV27 to TRBJ1-2; perhaps TRBD1 as D (6 bases). The V end lost 4 bases, the J end lost 4 bases, and 13 bases lay between the germline ends. Germline loops: CDR1 MNHEY, CDR2 SMNVEV (reference sequence). The CDR3 has 14 residues. CDR3 amino acids: CASSYQTGSYGYTF. The CDR3 DNA is TGTGCCAGCAGTTACCAAACAGGGAGCTATGGCTACACCTTC.

The rearrangement links TRBV10-3 to TRBJ2-7, with unresolved D. Per germline, CDR1 ENHRY and CDR2 SYGVKD. The CDR3 contains 15 residues. V was pared by 6 bases and J by 3 bases, with 18 bases between. CDR3 loop: CAISPRTGADYEQYF. As DNA, the CDR3 is TGTGCCATCAGCCCACGAACCGGTGCCGACTACGAGCAGTACTTC.

This clone occurred a few times. The chain employs TRBV6-5 and TRBJ2-3; 7 bases line up with TRBD2. J gave up 4 bases and V 6 bases, and 10 bases lay outside the gene matches. CDR3 length equals 15 residues. The germline gives CDR1 MNHEY, CDR2 SVGAGI. The CDR3: CASSTGGFESDTQYF. The CDR3 DNA follows: TGTGCCAGCAGCACGGGGGGATTCGAGTCAGATACGCAGTATTTT.

This chain connects TRBV4-2 to TRBJ2-5; 11 bases agree with TRBD2. Germline CDR1 is LGHNA and CDR2 is YNFKEQ. There are 18 residues in the CDR3. Trimming removed 0 bases from V and 5 bases from J; junction bases left unmatched: 11. CDR3 in amino acids: CASSQDRASGGPKETQYF. The CDR3 nucleotides are TGTGCCAGCAGCCAAGATCGGGCTAGCGGGGGGCCCAAGGAGACCCAGTACTTC.

The CDR3 loop reads CAISPDRDGSGNTIYF. The CDR3 nucleotides are TGTGCCATCAGTCCCGACAGGGATGGCTCTGGAAACACCATATATTTT. This chain links TRBV10-3 with TRBJ1-3; 7 bases agree with TRBD1. V dropped 5 bases and J dropped 0; count of bases not matched to a gene: 7. This CDR3 region has 16 residues. Per the germline V gene, CDR1 is ENHRY and CDR2 is SYGVKD.